The 15 T cell receptor beta chains listed next were all sequenced from one sample in a study of a mutant IDH1 vaccine in newly diagnosed glioma. Sequenced by immunoSEQ multiplex PCR; TCRdb stores in-frame clones only, minus some. The data show around 78,000 clones, around 90% seen once. Time point denoted: week 5, during vaccination. Topical imiquimod was applied with each vaccine dose, which held 300 ug of mutant IDH1 20-mer peptide. Their specific antigens are unknown. The source was PBMCs, collected from a glioma patient whose treatment included an IDH1 peptide vaccine. Receptors originate from a woman aged 45 to 65 with glioma.

In DNA, the CDR3 is TGTGCCAGCAGCTTGGCCAACTCTGGGGCCAACGTCCTGACTTTC. The encoded protein is CASSLANSGANVLTF. The chain is built from TRBV5-5 and TRBJ2-6; no clear D. The ends were cut back, 0 bases at V and 0 bases at J, with 4 bases in the middle. Germline CDR1 reads SGHKS; CDR2 reads YYEKEE (reference sequence). The length of the CDR3 is 15 residues.

V usage is TRBV19 and J usage is TRBJ2-7; 16 nucleotides line up with TRBD2. Germline V gene sequence: CDR1 LNHDA, CDR2 SQIVND (reference sequence). Germline trimming cut 4 bases from V and 2 bases from J; bases unmatched to any gene: 8. CDR3 length equals 18 residues. CDR3 DNA sequence: TGTGCCAGTAGTACCCGCCCGGGACTAGCGGGAGGGCCCTACGAGCAGTACTTC. Its protein is CASSTRPGLAGGPYEQYF.

This chain uses TRBV10-2 with TRBJ1-1; no reliable D call. V was pared by 5 bases and J by 0 bases, with 1 base between. The CDR3 covers 11 residues. Germline loops: CDR1 WSHSY, CDR2 SAAADI. This CDR3 reads CASSLNTEAFF. CDR3 in DNA: TGCGCCAGCAGTTTGAACACTGAAGCTTTCTTT.

The CDR3, as DNA: TGTGCCAGCAGTCCCCCCGGAGGGCTGGGGGAAAAACTGTTTTTT. Translated, it gives CASSPPGGLGEKLFF. The chain has TRBV2 and TRBJ1-4, with no clear D. Germline V lookup: CDR1 SNHLY, CDR2 FYNNEI. Trimming left V 5 bases short and J 8 bases short, with 18 bases between. The CDR3 consists of 15 residues.

The V gene is TRBV5-4, the J gene TRBJ1-1; D is possibly TRBD1 (5 bases). Trimming stripped 0 bases from V and 1 base from J, with 10 bases between. CDR3 length equals 15 residues. Germline CDR1 and CDR2: SGHNT and YYREEE (reference sequence). In nucleotides, the CDR3 is TGTGCCAGCAGCTTGGCCTCGCAGGGGAACACTGAAGCTTTCTTT. It encodes CASSLASQGNTEAFF.

The chain couples TRBV6-5 to TRBJ2-1, with 15 bases fitting TRBD2. Losses at the gene ends were 6 bases for V and 7 bases for J; bases not matched to a gene: 4. The CDR3 contains 15 residues. The germline gives CDR1 MNHEY, CDR2 SVGAGI. CDR3 in DNA: TGTGCCAGCAGCCATGGACTAGCGGGAGGGAATGAGCAGTTCTTC. Translated: CASSHGLAGGNEQFF.

The chain has TRBV7-9 and TRBJ1-4; no definite D call. The CDR3 extends over 14 amino acids. Trimming pared 3 bases from V and 0 bases from J, leaving 5 bases between. Germline loops: CDR1 SEHNR, CDR2 FQNEAQ (reference sequence). CDR3 in amino acids: CASSLRATNEKLFF. In DNA form, the CDR3 reads TGTGCCAGCAGCTTGAGAGCAACTAATGAAAAACTGTTTTTT.

This clone was recorded once. V is TRBV29-1 and J is TRBJ2-7, with D hard to call. CDR1 SQVTM and CDR2 ANQGSEA come from the germline V gene. The length of the CDR3 is 12 residues. V gave up 4 bases and J gave up 1 base, with 8 bases separating them. Here the CDR3 reads CSVGGDSYEQYF. DNA for the CDR3: TGCAGCGTTGGTGGGGATTCCTACGAGCAGTACTTC.

This rearrangement joins TRBV5-5 to TRBJ1-2; TRBD1 is a possible D gene (6 bases). The CDR3 spans 14 residues. Germline loops: CDR1 SGHKS, CDR2 YYEKEE (reference sequence). The ends were cut back, 3 bases at V and 3 bases at J, with 12 bases in the middle. CDR3 sequence: CASSWGAQYYGYTF. The CDR3 DNA sequence: TGTGCCAGCAGCTGGGGGGCGCAGTACTATGGCTACACCTTC.

The chain joins TRBV4-2 to TRBJ2-1; D gene ambiguous. The CDR3 has 13 residues. Germline CDR1 LGHNA, CDR2 YNFKEQ. The V end lost 1 base, the J end lost 6 bases, and 7 bases lay between the germline ends. The CDR3 loop is CASSQARTNEQFF. The CDR3, as DNA: TGTGCCAGCAGCCAAGCTAGAACCAATGAGCAGTTCTTC.

J is TRBJ1-4 and V is TRBV28; TRBD1 is a possible D gene (5 bases). The CDR3 is 17 amino acids. V was clipped by 7 bases and J by 0 bases, with 18 bases between them. Per germline, CDR1 MDHEN and CDR2 SYDVKM. This CDR3 is CASNFLSGGATNEKLFF. DNA for the CDR3: TGTGCCAGCAACTTTCTAAGCGGGGGAGCAACTAATGAAAAACTGTTTTTT.

This rearrangement joins TRBV15 to TRBJ1-4; 8 nucleotides agree with TRBD1. The CDR3 sequence is 15 residues long. Trimming removed 5 bases from V and 8 bases from J; junction bases left unmatched: 10. From germline, CDR1 is LNHNV and CDR2 YYDKDF (reference sequence). The CDR3 reads CATSDRTGGNEKLFF. In DNA, the CDR3 is TGTGCCACCAGCGATCGAACAGGGGGTAACGAAAAACTGTTTTTT.

The chain combines TRBV18 with TRBJ2-7; D might be TRBD1 (5 bases). Germline CDR1 and CDR2: KGHSH and LQKENI. The CDR3 has 13 amino acids. V dropped 3 bases and J dropped 3 bases, with 9 bases sitting between them. This CDR3 is CASSPREDYEQYF. Here the CDR3 DNA reads TGTGCCAGCTCACCCAGGGAAGACTACGAGCAGTACTTC.

V gene TRBV28 combines with J gene TRBJ2-3, with a weak D call TRBD2 (6 bases). V dropped 6 bases and J dropped 3 bases, with 16 bases sitting between them. The CDR3 extends over 15 amino acids. The germline V gene has CDR1 MDHEN and CDR2 SYDVKM. CDR3 in amino acids: CASREGWGRTDTQYF. CDR3 DNA: TGTGCCAGCAGAGAGGGGTGGGGGAGGACAGATACGCAGTATTTT.

The chain combines TRBV6-5 with TRBJ1-5; a weak D match, TRBD1 (6 bases). The germline V gene encodes CDR1 MNHEY and CDR2 SVGAGI. This CDR3 has 13 amino acids. The V gene lost 5 bases and the J gene lost 9 bases, with 14 bases spanning the gap. The CDR3 DNA is TGTGCCAGCAGTCGCGTGAGGGACACGCCCCAGCATTTT. Translating gives CASSRVRDTPQHF.